These 10 T cell receptor beta chains share one sample of origin, sequenced in a study of blood T cell repertoires in COVID-19. Clones were read by immunoSEQ multiplex PCR, and TCRdb kept only the in-frame ones, dropping some. The profile covers approximately 300,000 clones, with 80% to 90% appearing a single time and over 5.5% taken by the ten largest. Input material: peripheral blood. The origin of the receptors is a woman between 50 and 59 years old with COVID-19, enrolled during active disease.

The CDR3 DNA is TGTGCCAGCAGCTCCGGGACAGGGGGTATGAACACTGAAGCTTTCTTT. Protein sequence: CASSSGTGGMNTEAFF. This chain links TRBV13 with TRBJ1-1; TRBD1 aligns across 11 bases. The J segment lost 0 bases and the V segment lost 4 bases, leaving 4 bases of the junction unmatched. The CDR3 extends over 16 amino acids. Germline-derived CDR1 and CDR2 are PRHDT and FYEKMQ (reference sequence).

This chain joins TRBV6-5 and TRBJ1-1, with TRBD1 identical over 7 bases. The CDR3 length is 15 residues. CDR1 is MNHEY and CDR2 is SVGAGI in the germline V gene. Trimming removed 5 bases from V and 1 base from J; junction bases left unmatched: 7. The chain's CDR3 is CASSREGGPNTEAFF. Written as DNA, the CDR3 is TGTGCCAGCAGTCGCGAAGGGGGCCCGAACACTGAAGCTTTCTTT.

This chain joins TRBV9 and TRBJ1-2; tentatively, D is TRBD1 (6 bases). Germline CDR1 SGDLS, CDR2 YYNGEE. Deletions cut 4 bases from V and 4 bases from J, with 14 bases between. The CDR3 totals 14 residues. CDR3 in amino acids: CASSPVDRTYGYTF. CDR3 nucleotides: TGTGCCAGCAGCCCCGTCGACAGGACCTATGGCTACACCTTC.

This CDR3 reads CASSQAVSYGYTF. CDR3 nucleotides: TGTGCCAGCAGCCAAGCCGTCAGCTATGGCTACACCTTC. The chain combines TRBV3-1 (or the pseudogene TRBV3-2) with TRBJ1-2; D is ambiguous. Germline V gene lookup returns CDR1 LGHDT and CDR2 YNNKEL (reference sequence). This CDR3 comprises 13 residues. V gave up 1 base and J gave up 4 bases, with 7 bases separating them.

The chain carries TRBV10-3 and TRBJ2-6; D is perhaps TRBD1 (6 bases). Germline V gene data show CDR1 as ENHRY and CDR2 as SYGVKD. The CDR3 totals 15 residues. V gave up 6 bases and J gave up 3 bases, with 12 bases separating them. This chain's CDR3 is CAISSDRSGANVLTF. In DNA, the CDR3 is TGTGCCATCAGCTCAGACAGGAGTGGGGCCAACGTCCTGACTTTC.

As DNA, the CDR3 is TGCGCCAGCAGCACAGGGGCGGGAAATGAAAAACTGTTTTTT. It codes for CASSTGAGNEKLFF. This chain uses TRBV5-1 with TRBJ1-4; 7 bases agree with TRBD1. The length of the CDR3 is 14 residues. J was trimmed by 5 bases and V by 4 bases; bases with no gene match: 5. Germline V lookup: CDR1 SGHRS, CDR2 YFSETQ.

This rearrangement joins TRBV12-3 or TRBV12-4 to TRBJ1-1; D gene unclear. Trimming took off 5 bases at V and 2 bases at J, with 3 bases between the two ends. This CDR3 contains 11 residues. CDR3: CASSQNTEAFF. In DNA form, the CDR3 reads TGTGCCAGCAGTCAAAACACTGAAGCTTTCTTT.

V gene TRBV19 combines with J gene TRBJ2-7; TRBD2 matches 7 bases. Germline CDR1 and CDR2: LNHDA and SQIVND (reference sequence). The V segment lost 7 bases and the J segment 4 bases; nucleotides outside the gene matches: 7. The CDR3 is 13 amino acids. CDR3 nucleotide sequence: TGTGCCAGTAAGGCTAGCGGAGGGTACGAGCAGTACTTC. This sequence encodes CASKASGGYEQYF.

The genes are TRBV29-1 and TRBJ2-2, with D possibly TRBD2 on 6 matching bases. CDR1 is SQVTM, CDR2 ANQGSEA, per germline. The CDR3 extends over 15 amino acids. The V and J ends lost 6 bases and 0 bases respectively, with 14 bases between them. The CDR3: CSVADPSANTGELFF. Written as DNA, the CDR3 is TGCAGCGTCGCCGATCCTAGCGCGAACACCGGGGAGCTGTTTTTT.

The chain is built from TRBV7-8 and TRBJ2-1; tentatively, D is TRBD2 (6 bases). Germline loops: CDR1 SGHVS, CDR2 FQNEAQ. The CDR3 is made up of 17 amino acids. V was cut by 5 bases and J by 7 bases, with 24 bases left in between. Here the CDR3 reads CASSRFHMERGGNEQFF. CDR3 bases: TGTGCCAGCAGCCGCTTCCATATGGAAAGAGGAGGGAATGAGCAGTTCTTC.